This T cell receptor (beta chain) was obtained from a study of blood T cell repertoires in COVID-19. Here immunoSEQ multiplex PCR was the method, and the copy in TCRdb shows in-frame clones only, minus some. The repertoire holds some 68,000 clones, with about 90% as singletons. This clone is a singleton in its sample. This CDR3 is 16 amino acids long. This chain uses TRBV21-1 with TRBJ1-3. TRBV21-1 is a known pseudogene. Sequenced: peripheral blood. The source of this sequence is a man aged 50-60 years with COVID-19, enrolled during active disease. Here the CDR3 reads CASSRVCEAFGNTIYF. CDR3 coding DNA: TGTGCCAGCAGCAGGGTGTGCGAGGCTTTTGGAAACACCATATATTTT.